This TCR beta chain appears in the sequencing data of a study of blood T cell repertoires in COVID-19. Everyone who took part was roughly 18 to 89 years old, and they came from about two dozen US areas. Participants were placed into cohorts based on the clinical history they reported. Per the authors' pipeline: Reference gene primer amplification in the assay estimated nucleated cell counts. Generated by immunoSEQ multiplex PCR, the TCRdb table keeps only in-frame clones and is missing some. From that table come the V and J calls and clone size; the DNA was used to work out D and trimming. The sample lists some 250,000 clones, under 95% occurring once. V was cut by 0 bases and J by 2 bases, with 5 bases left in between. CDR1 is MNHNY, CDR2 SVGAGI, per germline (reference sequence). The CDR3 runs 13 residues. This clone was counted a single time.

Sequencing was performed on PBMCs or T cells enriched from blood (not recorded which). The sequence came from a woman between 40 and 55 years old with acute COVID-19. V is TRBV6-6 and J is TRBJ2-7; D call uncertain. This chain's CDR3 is CASSYSPAYEQYF. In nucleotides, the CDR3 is TGTGCCAGCAGTTACTCCCCAGCCTACGAGCAGTACTTC.